Shown below are 19 T cell receptor beta chains from a single sample sequenced in a study of identical twins. TCRdb re-called the 5' RACE reads through MiXCR, storing one row per CDR3 protein. The data show just under 550,000 distinct CDR3 sequences, with roughly 15% seen just once and around 0.4% held by the top ten. This sample also belongs to another study, concerning yellow fever vaccine responses in identical twins.

The sample taken for sequencing was CD4+ T cells sorted from blood. The receptors here all came from a young woman in good health.

V gene TRBV2 combines with J gene TRBJ2-2; no definite D call. Trimming took off 4 bases at V and 0 bases at J, with 9 bases between the two ends. CDR1 is SNHLY and CDR2 is FYNNEI in the germline V gene. The CDR3 consists of 15 residues. The CDR3 nucleotides read TGTGCCAGCAGTGTCAGACCGCCGAACACCGGGGAGCTGTTTTTT. Its translation: CASSVRPPNTGELFF.

This clonotype has ten or more counts. J is TRBJ2-1 and V is TRBV15; 9 positions match TRBD2. This CDR3 region has 16 residues. V was clipped by 3 bases and J by 0 bases; unmatched bases: 3. Germline CDR1 LNHNV, CDR2 YYDKDF (reference sequence). The CDR3 sequence is CATSRVSGGSYNEQFF. The CDR3 DNA is TGTGCCACCAGCAGGGTTAGCGGGGGCTCCTACAATGAGCAGTTCTTC. Complete variable domain (other parts from reference TRBV15 and TRBJ2-1): DAMVIQNPRYQVTQFGKPVTLSCSQTLNHNVMYWYQQKSSQAPKLLFHYYDKDFNNEADTPDNFQSRRPNTSFCFLDIRSPGLGDTAMYLCATSRVSGGSYNEQFFGPGTRLTVL.

V is TRBV5-6 and J is TRBJ2-1, with D unclear. Germline CDR1 and CDR2: SGHDT and YYEEEE. This CDR3 has 14 amino acids. V gave up 0 bases and J gave up 4 bases, with 8 bases separating them. CDR3 nucleotide sequence: TGTGCCAGCAGCTTGGCTGGGGAATACAATGAGCAGTTCTTC. This translates into CASSLAGEYNEQFF.

In its sample, this clonotype was seen a few times. V is TRBV12-3 or TRBV12-4 and J is TRBJ2-1; D is ambiguous. The CDR3 has 11 residues. V was clipped by 10 bases and J by 3 bases, with 7 bases between them. The CDR3 loop reads CATGLYNEQFF. The CDR3 DNA reads TGTGCCACCGGGCTCTACAATGAGCAGTTCTTC.

This clonotype has a count of ten or more. At one end the junction does not follow the germline gene, possibly because of a read error. The chain couples TRBV6-1 to TRBJ2-5, with D possibly matching TRBD1 (8 bases). Germline V gene lookup returns CDR1 MNHNS and CDR2 SASEGT. This CDR3 region has 13 residues. CDR3 coding DNA: TGCGCCAGCAGCGGGACAGGTCAAGAGACCCAGTACTTC. Protein sequence: CASSGTGQETQYF.

Here the CDR3 DNA reads TGTGCCAGCAGCCCCTTCGGGCACAGCTCCTACAATGAGCAGTTCTTC. Translating it yields CASSPFGHSSYNEQFF. V and J are TRBV5-6 and TRBJ2-1; the D is unclear. Trimming pared 4 bases from V and 0 bases from J, leaving 14 bases between. Germline V gene sequence: CDR1 SGHDT, CDR2 YYEEEE. The CDR3 spans 16 residues.

The chain employs TRBV20-1 and TRBJ2-4; TRBD1 matches at 8 bases. V gave up 1 base and J gave up 2 bases; unmatched junction bases: 10. The CDR3 consists of 17 residues. Germline-derived CDR1 and CDR2 are DFQATT and SNEGSKA (reference sequence). The CDR3 is CSARGQGAVSSKNIQYF. As DNA, the CDR3 is TGCAGTGCTAGAGGCCAGGGGGCGGTCTCATCCAAAAACATTCAGTACTTC.

This clonotype was counted a few times. The chain links TRBV27 to TRBJ2-1; 11 nucleotides line up with TRBD2. CDR3 size: 18 residues. The germline V gene has CDR1 MNHEY and CDR2 SMNVEV (reference sequence). V trimming: 1 base; J trimming: 7 bases; junction bases outside the gene matches: 12. The CDR3: CASSLFGSGRAGDNEQFF. The CDR3, as DNA: TGTGCCAGCAGTTTATTCGGTAGCGGGAGGGCCGGGGATAATGAGCAGTTCTTC.

This clonotype came up a few times. The rearrangement uses TRBV12-3 or TRBV12-4 and TRBJ2-2; 8 bases fit TRBD2. The junction had 3 bases not matched to a gene; V was cut back by 4 bases and J by 8 bases. The CDR3 spans 13 residues. CDR3 residues: CASSSSGRGELFF. The CDR3 bases are TGTGCCAGCAGTTCCAGCGGGAGAGGGGAGCTGTTTTTT.

As regards this clonotype: Sequence at one end of the junction differs from germline and may be a read error. V is TRBV5-5 and J is TRBJ1-1; D remains unclear. Germline assignment: CDR1 SGHKS and CDR2 YYEKEE (reference sequence). The length of the CDR3 is 13 residues. CDR3 coding DNA: TGTACCAGCAGCTTGGAGGCATACACTGAAGCTTTCTTT. As protein: CTSSLEAYTEAFF.

This clonotype showed up just a few times. This rearrangement joins TRBV3-1 to TRBJ1-2; D is perhaps TRBD1 (6 bases). CDR3 length equals 15 residues. V lost 0 bases, J lost 2 bases, and 10 bases lay in between. Germline loops: CDR1 LGHDT, CDR2 YNNKEL (reference sequence). The CDR3 reads CASSQEDRPNYGYTF. Here the CDR3 DNA reads TGTGCCAGCAGCCAAGAGGACAGACCCAACTATGGCTACACCTTC.

The V call is TRBV28, the J call TRBJ1-1; D possibly corresponds to TRBD1 (6 bases). Germline V gene sequence: CDR1 MDHEN, CDR2 SYDVKM. V gave up 5 bases and J gave up 1 base, with 17 bases separating them. The CDR3 loop spans 16 amino acids. CDR3 DNA sequence: TGTGCCAGCAGTAGTGGAAAAGGGGGGTGGAACACTGAAGCTTTCTTT. It is translated as CASSSGKGGWNTEAFF.

This clonotype was picked up many times. This sequence joins TRBV29-1 and TRBJ2-3; no definite D call. This CDR3 contains 13 residues. Trimming removed 4 bases from V and 3 bases from J, with 11 bases in between. Germline CDR1 SQVTM, CDR2 ANQGSEA. Here the CDR3 reads CSVVKQTTDTQYF. For the CDR3, the DNA is TGCAGCGTTGTTAAACAGACAACAGATACGCAGTATTTT.

This clonotype was picked up a small number of times. This chain uses TRBV28 with TRBJ1-3; the D is unclear. Trimming left V 5 bases short and J 2 bases short, with 7 bases between. CDR1 and CDR2 (germline): MDHEN, SYDVKM. The CDR3 is 13 residues long. The CDR3 DNA reads TGTGCCAGCAGTCCCCCCACTGGAAACACCATATATTTT. This sequence encodes CASSPPTGNTIYF. Based on the CDR3 plus reference TRBV28 and TRBJ1-3, the full variable domain is DVKVTQSSRYLVKRTGEKVFLECVQDMDHENMFWYRQDPGLGLRLIYFSYDVKMKEKGDIPEGYSVSREKKERFSLILESASTNQTSMYLCASSPPTGNTIYFGEGSWLTVV.

This clonotype was observed a single time. J is TRBJ2-2 and V is TRBV3-1; tentatively, D is TRBD1 (6 bases). The length of the CDR3 is 15 residues. Trimming shortened V by 6 bases and J by 4 bases, and 15 bases separated the two germline ends. CDR1 and CDR2 (germline): LGHDT, YNNKEL (reference sequence). The CDR3 spells CASRTPGQTTGELFF. The CDR3 DNA reads as TGTGCCAGCAGGACGCCGGGACAAACCACCGGGGAGCTGTTTTTT.

The rearrangement uses TRBV7-6 and TRBJ1-1; maybe TRBD1 (5 bases). Trimming removed 9 bases from V and 1 base from J, with 18 bases in between. In germline, CDR1 is SGHVS, CDR2 FNYEAQ. The CDR3 length is 15 residues. The CDR3 spells CARQSGQGQNTEAFF. For the CDR3, the DNA is TGTGCCAGACAAAGTGGGCAGGGTCAGAACACTGAAGCTTTCTTT.

The sample holds a few counts of this clonotype. J is TRBJ2-3 and V is TRBV14, with TRBD2 as a possible D gene (5 bases). V dropped 0 bases and J dropped 0 bases, with 13 bases sitting between them. The CDR3 covers 17 residues. CDR1 is SGHDN, CDR2 FVKESK, per germline. The CDR3 loop reads CASSQDGGRLSTDTQYF. CDR3 nucleotide sequence: TGTGCCAGCAGCCAAGATGGAGGACGCCTTAGCACAGATACGCAGTATTTT.

This clonotype has just a few counts. The CDR3 DNA reads TGTGCCATCAGTGATAGATCTGTGAACACTGAAGCTTTCTTT. It codes for CAISDRSVNTEAFF. The chain joins TRBV10-3 to TRBJ1-1; no clear D. The CDR3 loop spans 14 amino acids. Per the germline V gene, CDR1 is ENHRY and CDR2 is SYGVKD. Trimming left V 3 bases short and J 0 bases short, with 8 bases between.

In its sample, this clonotype was seen a few times. This chain connects TRBV7-3 to TRBJ2-7; the match to TRBD2 covers 13 bases. The CDR3 contains 14 residues. Trimming at V came to 4 bases and at J to 6 bases, leaving 3 bases not matched to a gene. The germline V gene has CDR1 SGHTA and CDR2 FQGTGA. Here the CDR3 reads CASSSGLAGTEQYF. The CDR3 bases are TGTGCCAGCAGCTCGGGACTAGCGGGGACCGAGCAGTACTTC. The full variable domain, its missing parts supplied by reference TRBV7-3 and TRBJ2-7, is GAGVSQTPSNKVTEKGKYVELRCDPISGHTALYWYRQSLGQGPEFLIYFQGTGAADDSGLPNDRFFAVRPEGSVSTLKIQRTERGDSAVYLCASSSGLAGTEQYFGPGTRLTVT.